Reported below is one TCR beta chain. The data derive from a study of cytomegalovirus exposure and HLA in healthy donors. The overall study: An early release of data contained roughly 90 million unique TCRs, which came from HLA-typed donors.

The PCR used 60 Vbeta and 13 Jbeta primers. The table came from immunoSEQ multiplex PCR; TCRdb's copy has only in-frame clones and leaves some out. The repertoire holds around 200,000 clones, approximately 85% seen once, with approximately 2.2% in the top ten. The V end was cut by 6 bases, the J end by 0 bases, with 9 bases between. CDR1 and CDR2 from the germline V gene are MDHEN and SYDVKM. The CDR3 has 14 amino acids. The sequenced material came from PBMCs. V is TRBV28 and J is TRBJ1-3; no definite D call. The TCR sequence derives from a woman aged 45 to 65 in good health and CMV-seronegative. Here the CDR3 reads CASREAGSGNTIYF. The CDR3 nucleotides read TGTGCCAGCAGGGAAGCAGGCTCTGGAAACACCATATATTTT.